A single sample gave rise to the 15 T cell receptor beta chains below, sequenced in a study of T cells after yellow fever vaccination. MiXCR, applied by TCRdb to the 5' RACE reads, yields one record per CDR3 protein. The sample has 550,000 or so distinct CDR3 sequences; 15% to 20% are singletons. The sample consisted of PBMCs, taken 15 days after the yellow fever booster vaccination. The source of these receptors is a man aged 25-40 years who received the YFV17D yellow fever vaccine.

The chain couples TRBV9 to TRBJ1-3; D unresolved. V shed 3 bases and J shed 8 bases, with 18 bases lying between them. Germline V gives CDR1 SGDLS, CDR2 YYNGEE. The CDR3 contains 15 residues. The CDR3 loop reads CASSERGFSGDTIYF. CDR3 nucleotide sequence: TGTGCCAGCAGCGAGCGGGGTTTCTCAGGAGACACCATATATTTT. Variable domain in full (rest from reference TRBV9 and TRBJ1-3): DSGVTQTPKHLITATGQRVTLRCSPRSGDLSVYWYQQSLDQGLQFLIQYYNGEERAKGNILERFSAQQFPDLHSELNLSSLELGDSALYFCASSERGFSGDTIYFGEGSWLTVV.

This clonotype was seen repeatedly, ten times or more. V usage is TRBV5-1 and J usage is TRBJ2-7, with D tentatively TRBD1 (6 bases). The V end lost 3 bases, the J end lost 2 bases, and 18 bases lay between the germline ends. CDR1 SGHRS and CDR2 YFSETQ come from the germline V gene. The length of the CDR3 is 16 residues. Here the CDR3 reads CASSYLRDNPTYEQYF. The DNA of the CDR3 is TGCGCCAGCAGCTATCTTAGGGACAATCCAACCTACGAGCAGTACTTC.

CDR3 sequence reads: CASSLNFGELFF. CDR3 DNA: TGTGCCAGCAGCTTAAATTTCGGGGAGCTGTTTTTT. V usage is TRBV7-9 and J usage is TRBJ2-2, with D unclear. The germline gives CDR1 SEHNR, CDR2 FQNEAQ (reference sequence). This CDR3 has 12 amino acids. Trimming removed 2 bases from V and 7 bases from J, with 5 bases in between.

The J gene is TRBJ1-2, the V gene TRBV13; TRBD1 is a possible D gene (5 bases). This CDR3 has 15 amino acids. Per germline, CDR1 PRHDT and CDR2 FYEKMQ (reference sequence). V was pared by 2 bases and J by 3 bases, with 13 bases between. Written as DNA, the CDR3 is TGTGCCAGCAGCTTAAGTGGGGGGTTAGACTATGGCTACACCTTC. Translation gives CASSLSGGLDYGYTF. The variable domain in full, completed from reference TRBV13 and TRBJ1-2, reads AAGVIQSPRHLIKEKRETATLKCYPIPRHDTVYWYQQGPGQDPQFLISFYEKMQSDKGSIPDRFSAQQFSDYHSELNMSSLELGDSALYFCASSLSGGLDYGYTFGSGTRLTVV.

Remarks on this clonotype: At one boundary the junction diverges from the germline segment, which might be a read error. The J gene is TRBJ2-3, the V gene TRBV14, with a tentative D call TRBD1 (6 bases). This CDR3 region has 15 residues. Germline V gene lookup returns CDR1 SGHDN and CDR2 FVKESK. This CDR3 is CASSQIRGFTDTPYF. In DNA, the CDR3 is TGTGCCAGCAGCCAAATCAGGGGCTTCACAGATACGCCGTATTTT.

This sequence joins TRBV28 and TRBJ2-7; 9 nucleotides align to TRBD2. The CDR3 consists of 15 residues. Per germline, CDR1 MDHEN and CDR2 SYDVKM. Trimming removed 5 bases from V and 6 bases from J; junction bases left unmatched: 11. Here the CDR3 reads CASSPSAGGPPEQYF. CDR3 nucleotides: TGTGCCAGCAGTCCATCGGCGGGAGGGCCCCCCGAGCAGTACTTC.

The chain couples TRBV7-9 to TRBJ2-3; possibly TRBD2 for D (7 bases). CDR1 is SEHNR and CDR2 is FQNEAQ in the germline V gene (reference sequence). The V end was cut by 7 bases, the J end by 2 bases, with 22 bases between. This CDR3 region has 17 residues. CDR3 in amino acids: CASNPGRGQGITDTQYF. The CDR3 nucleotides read TGTGCCAGCAACCCTGGGAGGGGTCAGGGGATCACAGATACGCAGTATTTT.

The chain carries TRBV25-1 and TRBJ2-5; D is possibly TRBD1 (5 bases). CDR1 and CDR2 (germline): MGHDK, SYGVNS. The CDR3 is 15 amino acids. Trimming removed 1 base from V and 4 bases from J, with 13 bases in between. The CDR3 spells CASSESGRAPETQYF. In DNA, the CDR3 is TGTGCCAGCAGTGAATCTGGCAGGGCCCCAGAGACCCAGTACTTC.

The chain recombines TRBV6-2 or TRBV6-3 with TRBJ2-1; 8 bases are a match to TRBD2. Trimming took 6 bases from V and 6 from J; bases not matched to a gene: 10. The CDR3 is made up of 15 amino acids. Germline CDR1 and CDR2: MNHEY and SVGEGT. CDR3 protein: CASSVSGSAVNEQFF. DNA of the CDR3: TGTGCCAGCAGCGTGAGCGGGAGTGCGGTCAATGAGCAGTTCTTC.

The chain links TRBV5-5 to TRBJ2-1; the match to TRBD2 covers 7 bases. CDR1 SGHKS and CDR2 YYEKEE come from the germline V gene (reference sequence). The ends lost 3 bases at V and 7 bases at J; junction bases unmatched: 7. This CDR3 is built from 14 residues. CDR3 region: CASSSSGYWNEQFF. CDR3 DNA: TGTGCCAGCAGCTCTAGCGGCTATTGGAATGAGCAGTTCTTC.

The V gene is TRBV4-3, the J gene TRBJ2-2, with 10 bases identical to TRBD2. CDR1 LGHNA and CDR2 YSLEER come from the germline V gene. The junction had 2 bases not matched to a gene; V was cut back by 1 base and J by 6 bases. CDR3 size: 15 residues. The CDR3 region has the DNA TGCGCCAGCAGCCAAGTCCTAGCGGGAGCCGGGGAGCTGTTTTTT. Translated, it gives CASSQVLAGAGELFF.

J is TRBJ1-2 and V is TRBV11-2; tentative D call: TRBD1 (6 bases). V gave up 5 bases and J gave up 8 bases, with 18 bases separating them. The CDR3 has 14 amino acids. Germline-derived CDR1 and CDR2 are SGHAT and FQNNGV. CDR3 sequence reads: CASSKGTNQRGYTF. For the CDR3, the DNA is TGTGCCAGCAGCAAGGGGACAAACCAACGAGGCTACACCTTC.

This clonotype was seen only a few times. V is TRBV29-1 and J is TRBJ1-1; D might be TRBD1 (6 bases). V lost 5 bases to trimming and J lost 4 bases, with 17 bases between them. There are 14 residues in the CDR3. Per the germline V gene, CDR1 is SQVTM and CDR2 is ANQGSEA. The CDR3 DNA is TGCAGCGTTACCCGTTGGGGGGCGACCACTGAAGCTTTCTTT. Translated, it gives CSVTRWGATTEAFF.

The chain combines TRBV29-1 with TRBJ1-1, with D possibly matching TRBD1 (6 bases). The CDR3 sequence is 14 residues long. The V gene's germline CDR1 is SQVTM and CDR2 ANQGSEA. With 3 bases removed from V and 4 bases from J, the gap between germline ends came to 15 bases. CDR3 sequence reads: CSVDGGRGSTEAFF. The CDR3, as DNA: TGCAGCGTTGACGGGGGGCGCGGGTCCACTGAAGCTTTCTTT.

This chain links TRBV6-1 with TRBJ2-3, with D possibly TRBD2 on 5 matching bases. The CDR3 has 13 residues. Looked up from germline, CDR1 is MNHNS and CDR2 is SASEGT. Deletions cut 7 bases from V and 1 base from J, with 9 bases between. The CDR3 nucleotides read TGTGCCAGCACGCGGGTAGGCACAGATACGCAGTATTTT. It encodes CASTRVGTDTQYF.